The 13 T cell receptor beta chains below come from one sample, sequenced in a study of T cell repertoires in cytomegalovirus infection. TCRdb called the reads again in MiXCR, with one record for every CDR3 protein. The data contain around 260,000 distinct CDR3 sequences, roughly 24% of them singletons. Material: PBMCs. All receptors derive from a human donor in good health (CMV status not recorded). Some clones in this sample may be carry-over from other donors' samples.

CDR3 DNA sequence: TGTGCCAGCCGGGACAGGGGAAAAGATACGCAGTATTTT. Translation gives CASRDRGKDTQYF. The genes are TRBV2 and TRBJ2-3; 10 nucleotides agree with TRBD1. The V gene's germline CDR1 is SNHLY and CDR2 FYNNEI. This CDR3 has 13 residues. With 8 bases clipped from V and 5 bases from J, the junction kept 4 bases outside the gene matches.

The chain combines TRBV28 with TRBJ1-1; 11 nucleotides line up with TRBD1. The V gene end was trimmed by 5 bases and the J gene end by 8 bases; junction bases not matched to a gene: 7. The length of the CDR3 is 14 residues. Looked up from germline, CDR1 is MDHEN and CDR2 is SYDVKM. The CDR3 spells CASSTGQGAAEAFF. The CDR3 nucleotides read TGTGCCAGCAGTACCGGACAGGGGGCGGCGGAAGCTTTCTTT.

This clonotype has a count of ten or more. The chain couples TRBV7-9 to TRBJ1-2, with D possibly TRBD1 on 5 matching bases. V lost 0 bases to trimming and J lost 7 bases, with 18 bases between them. The CDR3 loop spans 16 amino acids. CDR1 is SEHNR, CDR2 FQNEAQ, per germline (reference sequence). The CDR3 loop is CASSLAIGTGESGYTF. The CDR3 DNA sequence: TGTGCCAGCAGCTTAGCGATCGGGACCGGGGAAAGTGGCTACACCTTC.

This clonotype has just a few counts. In DNA form, the CDR3 reads TGTGCCAGCAGCCCGGATAGGACTGGAAACACCATATATTTT. Translation gives CASSPDRTGNTIYF. V gene TRBV11-2 combines with J gene TRBJ1-3; D gene ambiguous. Per the germline V gene, CDR1 is SGHAT and CDR2 is FQNNGV. The CDR3 is 14 residues long. V lost 5 bases and J lost 2, with 10 bases in between. The variable domain in full, completed from reference TRBV11-2 and TRBJ1-3, reads EAGVAQSPRYKIIEKRQSVAFWCNPISGHATLYWYQQILGQGPKLLIQFQNNGVVDDSQLPKDRFSAERLKGVDSTLKIQPAKLEDSAVYLCASSPDRTGNTIYFGEGSWLTVV.

This clonotype showed up just a few times. This chain connects TRBV6-1 to TRBJ2-6; D may be TRBD1 or TRBD2 (5 bases each). The germline V and J ends were trimmed by 4 bases and 2 bases, with 12 bases remaining between them. The CDR3 length is 16 residues. Per the germline V gene, CDR1 is MNHNS and CDR2 is SASEGT. CDR3 in amino acids: CASSGLQGAGANVLTF. CDR3 DNA: TGTGCCAGCAGTGGACTCCAGGGAGCTGGGGCCAACGTCCTGACTTTC.

In its sample, this clonotype was seen many times. This chain links TRBV7-2 with TRBJ1-5, with unresolved D. Germline V gene data show CDR1 as SGHTA and CDR2 as FQGNSA. Trimming took 4 bases from V and 3 from J, leaving 13 bases between them. The CDR3 consists of 15 residues. The CDR3 protein is CASSSIGIPNQPQHF. In DNA form, the CDR3 reads TGTGCCAGCAGCTCCATCGGGATACCCAATCAGCCCCAGCATTTT.

This sequence joins TRBV5-1 and TRBJ2-1; D is ambiguous. Germline CDR1 is SGHRS and CDR2 is YFSETQ. This CDR3 contains 13 residues. The V end was cut by 4 bases, the J end by 5 bases, with 10 bases between. CDR3 loop: CASSVNTNNEQFF. The CDR3 DNA reads TGCGCCAGCAGCGTGAACACGAACAATGAGCAGTTCTTC.

In the case of this clonotype: A much more abundant neighbour one base away suggests this may be a read error. The chain links TRBV7-9 to TRBJ1-3; D gene unclear. Looked up from germline, CDR1 is SEHNR and CDR2 is FQNEAQ (reference sequence). This CDR3 is built from 11 residues. The CDR3 sequence: CGSSLIPGLYF. CDR3 nucleotides: TGTGGCAGCAGTCTTATACCGGGATTGTATTTT.

The V and J genes are TRBV20-1 and TRBJ2-3; 9 nucleotides line up with TRBD2. This CDR3 region has 14 residues. The germline V gene encodes CDR1 DFQATT and CDR2 SNEGSKA (reference sequence). V shed 6 bases, J shed 3 bases, and the junction held 7 bases outside the gene matches. CDR3 sequence reads: CSARFSGRTDTQYF. The CDR3 DNA reads as TGCAGTGCCAGGTTTAGCGGGAGAACAGATACGCAGTATTTT.

CDR3 nucleotides: TGTGCCAGCAGCGCGGACAACTCTGGGGCCAACGTCCTGACTTTC. Translated, it gives CASSADNSGANVLTF. V and J are TRBV7-6 and TRBJ2-6, with D possibly matching TRBD1 (5 bases). The CDR3 is 15 amino acids. Per the germline V gene, CDR1 is SGHVS and CDR2 is FNYEAQ. Trimming took off 5 bases at V and 0 bases at J, with 8 bases between the two ends.

This clonotype showed up many times. CDR3 residues: CASSLVGTGEPNIQYF. The CDR3 DNA reads TGTGCCAGCAGCTTAGTAGGGACAGGGGAGCCAAACATTCAGTACTTC. The chain employs TRBV7-9 and TRBJ2-4; 10 nucleotides line up with TRBD1. The junction had 6 bases not matched to a gene; V was cut back by 1 base and J by 6 bases. CDR1 and CDR2 from the germline V gene are SEHNR and FQNEAQ (reference sequence). The CDR3 runs 16 residues.

This clonotype has a handful of counts. The chain employs TRBV6-5 and TRBJ1-1; D not resolved. Germline CDR1 and CDR2: MNHEY and SVGAGI. This CDR3 is built from 14 residues. With 5 bases removed from V and 4 bases from J, the gap between germline ends came to 14 bases. CDR3 sequence: CASSGGGSRTEAFF. In nucleotides, the CDR3 is TGTGCCAGCAGTGGCGGAGGGTCTCGCACTGAAGCTTTCTTT.

This clonotype was picked up a small number of times. The J gene is TRBJ2-7, the V gene TRBV28; 13 bases line up with TRBD2. Germline assignment: CDR1 MDHEN and CDR2 SYDVKM. CDR3 length: 16 residues. V gave up 1 base and J gave up 3 bases; unmatched junction bases: 3. In DNA, the CDR3 is TGTGCCAGCAGTTTATTTACTAGCGGGGGGGGCTACGAGCAGTACTTC. It yields the protein CASSLFTSGGGYEQYF.